Presented here are 31 T cell receptor beta chains from one specimen sequenced in a study of OX40 agonist ivuxolimab in advanced cancers. TCRdb keeps only in-frame clones here, not all; method: immunoSEQ multiplex PCR. The data hold 100,000 to 120,000 clones, with approximately 89% observed a single time. Material: CD4+ or CD8+ T cells sorted from blood, obtained in a trial of the OX40 agonist ivuxolimab. Receptor source: an adult with an advanced solid tumor such as melanoma, head and neck, liver or kidney cancer.

This chain links TRBV7-2 with TRBJ2-2; D assignment may be TRBD1 or TRBD2 (6 bases each). V shed 6 bases and J shed 10 bases, with 12 bases lying between them. The CDR3 is made up of 12 amino acids. Germline V lookup: CDR1 SGHTA, CDR2 FQGNSA. CDR3 in amino acids: CASRYREEELFF. DNA of the CDR3: TGTGCCAGCAGGTACAGGGAGGAGGAGCTGTTTTTT.

V usage is TRBV7-8 and J usage is TRBJ1-2; D gene unclear. Per germline, CDR1 SGHVS and CDR2 FQNEAQ. Between the trimmed V and J ends, which lost 0 bases and 0 bases, there was a span of 11 bases. CDR3 length: 16 residues. CDR3 loop: CASSLASAAANYGYTF. The CDR3 DNA sequence: TGTGCCAGCAGCTTAGCGAGCGCAGCCGCTAACTATGGCTACACCTTC.

V gene TRBV27 combines with J gene TRBJ2-3; TRBD2 matches at 9 bases. V lost 5 bases to trimming and J lost 9 bases; unmatched junction nucleotides: 15. Germline V CDR1 and CDR2: MNHEY, SMNVEV (reference sequence). This CDR3 region has 16 residues. The CDR3 loop is CASSPLGLARPPTQYF. In DNA form, the CDR3 reads TGTGCCAGCAGTCCTCTAGGACTAGCGAGGCCCCCCACGCAGTATTTT.

The chain is built from TRBV10-2 and TRBJ2-7; the match to TRBD2 covers 10 bases. CDR3 length equals 14 residues. V lost 6 bases and J lost 1; bases outside the gene matches: 3. In germline, CDR1 is WSHSY, CDR2 SAAADI. CDR3 DNA sequence: TGCGCCAGCAGGGCGACTAGCGGGTCCTACGAGCAGTACTTC. The encoded protein is CASRATSGSYEQYF.

This chain connects TRBV19 to TRBJ2-5, with D perhaps TRBD2 (7 bases). V shed 1 base and J shed 2 bases, with 11 bases lying between them. In germline, CDR1 is LNHDA, CDR2 SQIVND (reference sequence). The CDR3 totals 15 residues. In DNA, the CDR3 is TGTGCCAGTAGTATAGCGGGGGGCGCACAAGAGACCCAGTACTTC. Residues: CASSIAGGAQETQYF. The full variable domain, completed using reference TRBV19 and TRBJ2-5, is DGGITQSPKYLFRKEGQNVTLSCEQNLNHDAMYWYRQDPGQGLRLIYYSQIVNDFQKGDIAEGYSVSREKKESFPLTVTSAQKNPTAFYLCASSIAGGAQETQYFGPGTRLLVL.

V usage is TRBV9 and J usage is TRBJ2-2; either TRBD1 or TRBD2 may fit D (5 bases each). Germline values: CDR1 SGDLS, CDR2 YYNGEE. Trimming removed 2 bases at V and 4 bases at J, with 9 bases between. The CDR3 is 14 residues long. CDR3 coding DNA: TGTGCCAGCAGCGTGGGGGTTGGCACCGGGGAGCTGTTTTTT. This encodes CASSVGVGTGELFF.

This clone was seen a handful of times. The chain uses TRBV7-2 and TRBJ2-1; TRBD1 agrees at 8 bases. The trim removed 3 bases at V and 5 bases at J, leaving 3 bases unmatched. Germline V gene lookup returns CDR1 SGHTA and CDR2 FQGNSA. The CDR3 contains 14 residues. CDR3 sequence (DNA): TGTGCCAGCAGCTTTACAGGGGGTAACAATGAGCAGTTCTTC. This gives the protein CASSFTGGNNEQFF.

The chain recombines TRBV9 with TRBJ2-3, with D maybe TRBD2 (6 bases). This CDR3 is 14 amino acids long. Germline V gene data show CDR1 as SGDLS and CDR2 as YYNGEE. V was trimmed by 2 bases and J by 6 bases, leaving 13 bases between them. CDR3 in amino acids: CASSVRGGEDTQYF. CDR3 DNA sequence: TGTGCCAGCAGCGTCCGGGGAGGAGAGGATACGCAGTATTTT.

The chain links TRBV4-2 to TRBJ2-5, with 13 bases matching TRBD2. Germline CDR1 is LGHNA and CDR2 is YNFKEQ. V dropped 0 bases and J dropped 5; count of bases not matched to a gene: 9. The CDR3 contains 18 residues. The CDR3 bases are TGTGCCAGCAGCCAAGAGAGGAGGACTAGCGGGAGTCGGGAGACCCAGTACTTC. This gives the protein CASSQERRTSGSRETQYF.

This clone came up once. V gene TRBV5-5 combines with J gene TRBJ2-5; unclear D gene. This CDR3 has 14 amino acids. CDR1 is SGHKS and CDR2 is YYEKEE in the germline V gene (reference sequence). Trimming pared 4 bases from V and 2 bases from J, leaving 12 bases between. For the CDR3, the DNA is TGTGCCAGCAGCCAGTACGACCAGCAAGAGACCCAGTACTTC. This codes for CASSQYDQQETQYF.

The rearrangement links TRBV18 to TRBJ1-2; D is unresolved. Germline values: CDR1 KGHSH, CDR2 LQKENI. The CDR3 has 14 amino acids. Trimming shortened V by 2 bases and J by 2 bases, and 9 bases separated the two germline ends. The CDR3 DNA follows: TGTGCCAGCTCACCATCAAGGGTAAACTATGGCTACACCTTC. Translating gives CASSPSRVNYGYTF.

V and J are TRBV5-4 and TRBJ2-7; weak D call: TRBD2 (7 bases). Germline V lookup: CDR1 SGHNT, CDR2 YYREEE (reference sequence). The CDR3 is 16 residues long. Trimming pared 3 bases from V and 1 base from J, leaving 17 bases between. DNA for the CDR3: TGTGCCAGCAGCTATAGTACGGGGGGCCGGTCCTACGAGCAGTACTTC. As protein: CASSYSTGGRSYEQYF.

The J gene is TRBJ1-2, the V gene TRBV21-1; the table's D call, TRBD1, was not checked against the DNA. TRBV21-1 is recorded as a pseudogene. This CDR3 has 19 residues. As DNA, the CDR3 is TGTGCCAGCACCGAAGCGCAGGGGATTACACATCGTTGTAACTATGGCTACACCTTC. Translating gives CASTEAQGITHRCNYGYTF.

The chain carries TRBV7-3 and TRBJ2-1; tentatively, D is TRBD2 (6 bases). The CDR3 runs to 16 residues. V lost 1 base to trimming and J lost 7 bases, with 17 bases between them. Germline CDR1 and CDR2: SGHTA and FQGTGA. The CDR3 nucleotides read TGTGCCAGCAGCTTAAGCCCCGGGGGTCGAGCGAATGAGCAGTTCTTC. Translated, it gives CASSLSPGGRANEQFF.

CDR3 sequence reads: CASSFSSGENTGELFF. Here the CDR3 DNA reads TGTGCCAGCAGCTTTTCTAGCGGGGAGAACACCGGGGAGCTGTTTTTT. This sequence joins TRBV7-2 and TRBJ2-2; TRBD2 matches 9 bases. CDR1 is SGHTA, CDR2 FQGNSA, per germline. The J segment lost 1 base and the V segment lost 3 bases, leaving 3 bases of the junction unmatched. This CDR3 is built from 16 residues.

This chain connects TRBV15 to TRBJ2-1; the match to TRBD2 covers 8 bases. CDR1 LNHNV and CDR2 YYDKDF come from the germline V gene (reference sequence). The CDR3 contains 16 residues. Trimming took 4 bases from V and 1 from J; bases not matched to a gene: 6. CDR3 amino acids: CATSNRAGVSYNEQFF. The CDR3 DNA reads as TGTGCCACCAGCAATCGAGCGGGAGTGTCCTACAATGAGCAGTTCTTC.

This sequence joins TRBV7-2 and TRBJ2-2; the D gene could be TRBD1 or TRBD2 (6 bases each). This CDR3 contains 17 residues. Germline-derived CDR1 and CDR2 are SGHTA and FQGNSA. The V gene lost 6 bases and the J gene lost 2 bases, with 19 bases spanning the gap. The CDR3 nucleotides are TGTGCCAGCAGGGCTTACGGGGCGGGGACAAACACCGGGGAGCTGTTTTTT. It translates to CASRAYGAGTNTGELFF.

The chain joins TRBV5-1 to TRBJ2-5; unclear D gene. V was cut by 0 bases and J by 5 bases, with 5 bases left in between. The germline CDR1 and CDR2 sequences are SGHRS and YFSETQ. This CDR3 spans 12 amino acids. The CDR3 nucleotides are TGCGCCAGCAGCTTGGATGGGGAGACCCAGTACTTC. It is translated as CASSLDGETQYF.

The J gene is TRBJ2-1, the V gene TRBV5-4; 7 bases map to TRBD2. After removal of 3 bases from V and 5 bases from J, the junction contained 11 bases not matched to a gene. The CDR3 covers 16 residues. Germline V gene sequence: CDR1 SGHNT, CDR2 YYREEE (reference sequence). The CDR3 loop reads CASSSYRASGNNEQFF. In DNA form, the CDR3 reads TGTGCCAGCAGCTCGTACCGGGCTAGCGGTAACAATGAGCAGTTCTTC. Complete variable domain (other parts from reference TRBV5-4 and TRBJ2-1): ETGVTQSPTHLIKTRGQQVTLRCSSQSGHNTVSWYQQALGQGPQFIFQYYREEENGRGNFPPRFSGLQFPNYSSELNVNALELDDSALYLCASSSYRASGNNEQFFGPGTRLTVL.

The gene calls are TRBV6-1 and TRBJ2-5, with 10 bases identical to TRBD2. The CDR3 is made up of 16 amino acids. V was clipped by 2 bases and J by 5 bases; unmatched bases: 8. CDR1 and CDR2 (germline): MNHNS, SASEGT. The CDR3 region is CASSERVAGGGETQYF. The CDR3 coding sequence is TGTGCCAGCAGTGAAAGGGTAGCGGGAGGCGGTGAGACCCAGTACTTC.

The CDR3 nucleotides read TGTGCCTGGAAAAGGGCCTATGAAGCTTTCTTT. It codes for CAWKRAYEAFF. The genes are TRBV30 and TRBJ1-1; D remains unclear. V dropped 4 bases and J dropped 7 bases, with 10 bases sitting between them. The CDR3 sequence is 11 residues long. In germline, CDR1 is GTSNPN, CDR2 SVGIG (reference sequence).

The V call is TRBV7-2, the J call TRBJ2-1, with D hard to call. V shed 1 base and J shed 10 bases, with 8 bases lying between them. The CDR3 runs to 12 residues. CDR1 and CDR2 from the germline V gene are SGHTA and FQGNSA. In DNA, the CDR3 is TGTGCCAGCAGCTTAGAAGGGTACGAGCAGTTCTTC. This gives the protein CASSLEGYEQFF.

The CDR3 here is CAISTRAEAFF. The CDR3 region has the DNA TGTGCCATCAGCACTCGGGCTGAAGCTTTCTTT. The V and J genes are TRBV10-3 and TRBJ1-1; D is unresolved. The germline gives CDR1 ENHRY, CDR2 SYGVKD. The CDR3 sequence is 11 residues long. Trimming took 6 bases from V and 6 from J, leaving 8 bases between them.

V is TRBV10-3 and J is TRBJ2-1; 8 positions agree with TRBD1. This CDR3 spans 16 amino acids. In germline, CDR1 is ENHRY, CDR2 SYGVKD. The V gene end was trimmed by 4 bases and the J gene end by 5 bases; junction bases not matched to a gene: 10. The CDR3 spells CAISGVTGGTNNEQFF. CDR3 DNA: TGTGCCATCAGTGGTGTAACAGGGGGAACGAACAATGAGCAGTTCTTC.

This clone has only a few counts. The CDR3, as DNA: TGCGCCAGCAGCCCCAAGGTGAGACTAGCGGGAGGTACAAATGAGCAGTTCTTC. Protein product: CASSPKVRLAGGTNEQFF. The chain employs TRBV5-1 and TRBJ2-1; 13 positions match TRBD2. Germline values: CDR1 SGHRS, CDR2 YFSETQ. There are 18 residues in the CDR3. V trimming: 4 bases; J trimming: 7 bases; junction bases outside the gene matches: 14.

The gene calls are TRBV5-1 and TRBJ2-2; 9 bases agree with TRBD2. This CDR3 has 14 residues. The V segment lost 7 bases and the J segment 6 bases; nucleotides outside the gene matches: 7. From germline, CDR1 is SGHRS and CDR2 YFSETQ. The CDR3 nucleotides are TGCGCCAGCCGTTCTGGCGGGGGGGCCGGGGAGCTGTTTTTT. Its protein is CASRSGGGAGELFF.

J is TRBJ1-5 and V is TRBV4-3; maybe TRBD1 (5 bases). With 0 bases removed from V and 6 bases from J, the gap between germline ends came to 21 bases. This CDR3 region has 18 residues. The germline V gene encodes CDR1 LGHNA and CDR2 YSLEER. The CDR3 sequence is CASSQDLGGGKGGQPQHF. The DNA for the CDR3 is TGCGCCAGCAGCCAAGATCTTGGGGGAGGGAAAGGTGGTCAGCCCCAGCATTTT.

As DNA, the CDR3 is TGTGCCTGGAGTGTGACAGGGGATCAGCCCCAGCATTTT. It encodes CAWSVTGDQPQHF. The chain combines TRBV30 with TRBJ1-5; 8 nucleotides agree with TRBD1. V was clipped by 0 bases and J by 5 bases; unmatched bases: 0. Germline values: CDR1 GTSNPN, CDR2 SVGIG (reference sequence). This CDR3 has 13 amino acids.

The chain carries TRBV27 and TRBJ1-4; no clear D. Trimming cost V 3 bases and J 8 bases, with 16 bases left between them. There are 15 residues in the CDR3. Per the germline V gene, CDR1 is MNHEY and CDR2 is SMNVEV (reference sequence). The CDR3 loop reads CASSLSIIDREKLFF. DNA of the CDR3: TGTGCCAGCAGTTTGTCTATAATTGATCGAGAAAAACTGTTTTTT. Looking up the rest from reference TRBV27 and TRBJ1-4 gives the full variable domain: EAQVTQNPRYLITVTGKKLTVTCSQNMNHEYMSWYRQDPGLGLRQIYYSMNVEVTDKGDVPEGYKVSRKEKRNFPLILESPSPNQTSLYFCASSLSIIDREKLFFGSGTQLSVL.

The CDR3 coding sequence is TGCAGCGTTGATGGGTACTATGGCTACACCTTC. Translating gives CSVDGYYGYTF. The chain uses TRBV29-1 and TRBJ1-2; D gene ambiguous. Germline CDR1 is SQVTM and CDR2 is ANQGSEA. This CDR3 is 11 amino acids long. The V end lost 3 bases, the J end lost 3 bases, and 5 bases lay between the germline ends.

This clone has just a few counts. V usage is TRBV28 and J usage is TRBJ1-1; D uncertain. From germline, CDR1 is MDHEN and CDR2 SYDVKM. The CDR3 contains 11 residues. Trimming removed 1 base from V and 4 bases from J, with 1 base in between. The CDR3, as DNA: TGTGCCAGCAGTTTATTCACTGAAGCTTTCTTT. Translating gives CASSLFTEAFF.